Listed here are 18 T cell receptor beta chains from one sample, sequenced in a study of T cell changes during pregnancy in multiple sclerosis. Clones were read by immunoSEQ multiplex PCR, and TCRdb kept only the in-frame ones, dropping some. In the table there are 60,000 or so clones, more than 80% of which are singletons. The sample in question was CD4+ T cells from peripheral blood mononuclear cells, obtained after pregnancy. The origin of the receptors is a female donor in good health, enrolled as a control in a pregnancy study.

A few counts support this clone. The rearrangement uses TRBV27 and TRBJ1-6; 7 nucleotides match TRBD1. V dropped 6 bases and J dropped 5; count of bases not matched to a gene: 7. CDR3 length: 15 amino acids. Germline V gene sequence: CDR1 MNHEY, CDR2 SMNVEV (reference sequence). The CDR3 DNA reads TGTGCCAGCAGCGGGACAGCTTTCAATAATTCACCCCTCCACTTT. It is translated as CASSGTAFNNSPLHF.

The chain is built from TRBV6-4 and TRBJ2-3; D is possibly TRBD1 (5 bases). Trimming pared 0 bases from V and 2 bases from J, leaving 15 bases between. CDR1 and CDR2 (germline): MRHNA, SNTAGT. The CDR3 extends over 17 amino acids. The CDR3 loop reads CASSDSSRAPFTDTQYF. The CDR3 nucleotides are TGTGCCAGCAGTGACTCAAGCAGGGCCCCCTTCACAGATACGCAGTATTTT.

V and J are TRBV15 and TRBJ2-7; 9 nucleotides agree with TRBD1. Trimming removed 1 base from V and 3 bases from J; junction bases left unmatched: 4. The CDR3 covers 15 residues. Germline lookup yields CDR1 LNHNV and CDR2 YYDKDF (reference sequence). CDR3 in amino acids: CATSRVQGAFYEQYF. Written as DNA, the CDR3 is TGTGCCACCAGCAGAGTACAGGGGGCGTTCTACGAGCAGTACTTC. The full variable domain, in which reference TRBV15 and TRBJ2-7 provide the parts outside the CDR3, is DAMVIQNPRYQVTQFGKPVTLSCSQTLNHNVMYWYQQKSSQAPKLLFHYYDKDFNNEADTPDNFQSRRPNTSFCFLDIRSPGLGDTAMYLCATSRVQGAFYEQYFGPGTRLTVT.

The chain has TRBV19 and TRBJ2-7; tentatively, D is TRBD1 (6 bases). Germline lookup yields CDR1 LNHDA and CDR2 SQIVND (reference sequence). Trimming removed 1 base at V and 2 bases at J, with 12 bases between. The CDR3 has 15 residues. The CDR3 sequence is CASSIAGDQAYEQYF. DNA of the CDR3: TGTGCCAGTAGTATAGCAGGGGACCAAGCCTACGAGCAGTACTTC.

The V gene is TRBV9, the J gene TRBJ2-3, with 7 nucleotides matching TRBD2. From germline, CDR1 is SGDLS and CDR2 YYNGEE. The trim removed 5 bases at V and 2 bases at J, leaving 11 bases unmatched. CDR3 size: 16 residues. The chain's CDR3 is CASSGSLAAITDTQYF. The CDR3 region has the DNA TGTGCCAGCAGTGGTTCCCTAGCGGCAATCACAGATACGCAGTATTTT. Together with reference TRBV9 and TRBJ2-3, the CDR3 gives the full variable domain: DSGVTQTPKHLITATGQRVTLRCSPRSGDLSVYWYQQSLDQGLQFLIQYYNGEERAKGNILERFSAQQFPDLHSELNLSSLELGDSALYFCASSGSLAAITDTQYFGPGTRLTVL.

The chain employs TRBV5-4 and TRBJ1-1; 9 bases agree with TRBD1. The CDR3 contains 15 residues. Unmatched junction bases numbered 6, after V lost 2 bases and J lost 4 bases. Germline V gives CDR1 SGHNT, CDR2 YYREEE (reference sequence). The CDR3 here is CASSLITGGSTEAFF. Here the CDR3 DNA reads TGTGCCAGCAGCTTAATAACAGGGGGCAGCACTGAAGCTTTCTTT.

The chain links TRBV7-9 to TRBJ2-7; 7 positions agree with TRBD1. Germline CDR1 reads SEHNR; CDR2 reads FQNEAQ (reference sequence). CDR3 length: 15 residues. V trimming: 1 base; J trimming: 3 bases; junction bases outside the gene matches: 6. CDR3 coding DNA: TGTGCCAGCAGCTTAGAGGGACAGAGAAACTACGAGCAGTACTTC. It yields the protein CASSLEGQRNYEQYF.

The chain is built from TRBV9 and TRBJ1-1; possibly TRBD1 for D (5 bases). Germline values: CDR1 SGDLS, CDR2 YYNGEE. Trimming stripped 2 bases from V and 9 bases from J, with 14 bases between. The CDR3 is made up of 13 amino acids. CDR3 region: CASSVLSAGQAFF. The DNA of the CDR3 is TGTGCCAGCAGCGTTCTGTCGGCGGGGCAAGCTTTCTTT.

In this sample, this clone turned up once. The chain recombines TRBV29-1 with TRBJ2-3, with TRBD2 matching over 7 bases. CDR1 SQVTM and CDR2 ANQGSEA come from the germline V gene. The CDR3 loop spans 13 amino acids. After removal of 7 bases from V and 2 bases from J, the junction contained 6 bases not matched to a gene. In DNA form, the CDR3 reads TGCAGCGGAGCGGGACTAATCACAGATACGCAGTATTTT. Amino acids: CSGAGLITDTQYF.

This clone was seen once. The J gene is TRBJ1-2, the V gene TRBV11-2; D uncertain. Trimming pared 2 bases from V and 8 bases from J, leaving 12 bases between. This CDR3 spans 13 amino acids. The germline V gene has CDR1 SGHAT and CDR2 FQNNGV. The CDR3 sequence: CASSLFDTRGYTF. The CDR3 nucleotides are TGTGCCAGCAGCTTATTCGACACCCGGGGCTACACCTTC.

The rearrangement links TRBV9 to TRBJ1-3; D gene unclear. CDR1 SGDLS and CDR2 YYNGEE come from the germline V gene. V shed 3 bases and J shed 3 bases, with 16 bases lying between them. The CDR3 consists of 16 residues. CDR3 sequence: CASSATDMVHGNTIYF. The CDR3, as DNA: TGTGCCAGCAGCGCCACCGACATGGTTCATGGAAACACCATATATTTT.

J is TRBJ2-7 and V is TRBV6-5; 10 bases map to TRBD1. Germline CDR1 is MNHEY and CDR2 is SVGAGI. This CDR3 is 15 amino acids long. V lost 6 bases, J lost 2 bases, and 7 bases stayed unmatched. The CDR3 is CASRLGQGDTYEQYF. The CDR3 DNA reads as TGTGCCAGCAGGCTTGGACAGGGGGATACCTACGAGCAGTACTTC.

This chain uses TRBV5-8 with TRBJ1-2; 10 positions match TRBD1. J lost 4 bases, V lost 3 bases, and 0 bases had no gene match. The CDR3 consists of 13 residues. CDR1 is SGHTS and CDR2 is YDEGEE in the germline V gene. CDR3 region: CASSWTGGYGYTF. CDR3 coding DNA: TGTGCCAGCAGCTGGACAGGGGGCTATGGCTACACCTTC.

V is TRBV7-2 and J is TRBJ2-5; D might be TRBD2 (5 bases). Trimming cost V 6 bases and J 2 bases, with 16 bases left between them. Germline V CDR1 and CDR2: SGHTA, FQGNSA. The CDR3 runs 15 residues. This chain's CDR3 is CASSSRGLWQETQYF. CDR3 nucleotide sequence: TGTGCCAGCAGTTCTAGAGGGTTGTGGCAAGAGACCCAGTACTTC.

The chain carries TRBV10-3 and TRBJ1-1, with a weak D call TRBD1 (5 bases). This CDR3 comprises 11 residues. V was pared by 6 bases and J by 8 bases, with 10 bases between. Germline V gene sequence: CDR1 ENHRY, CDR2 SYGVKD. The CDR3 sequence is CAISKSGEAFF. CDR3 bases: TGTGCCATCAGCAAATCAGGGGAAGCTTTCTTT.

The chain links TRBV6-4 to TRBJ1-1; D is possibly TRBD1 (5 bases). Germline CDR1 is MRHNA and CDR2 is SNTAGT. V dropped 5 bases and J dropped 1 base, with 11 bases sitting between them. This CDR3 spans 14 amino acids. DNA for the CDR3: TGTGCCAGCAGTCCGAATCAGGGGAACACTGAAGCTTTCTTT. Protein: CASSPNQGNTEAFF.

The chain joins TRBV27 to TRBJ1-4, with D perhaps matching TRBD1 (5 bases). The CDR3 totals 14 residues. V shed 6 bases and J shed 5 bases, with 13 bases lying between them. In germline, CDR1 is MNHEY, CDR2 SMNVEV (reference sequence). CDR3 in amino acids: CASRLAGHNEKLFF. Here the CDR3 DNA reads TGTGCCAGCAGGCTGGCGGGGCACAATGAAAAACTGTTTTTT.

The chain uses TRBV25-1 and TRBJ1-2; a weak D match, TRBD1 (5 bases). From germline, CDR1 is MGHDK and CDR2 SYGVNS. The germline V and J ends were trimmed by 0 bases and 4 bases, with 9 bases remaining between them. The CDR3 is made up of 14 amino acids. The CDR3 coding sequence is TGTGCCAGCAGTGAATATTGGGGGGGCTATGGCTACACCTTC. Protein: CASSEYWGGYGYTF.